The 28 T cell receptor beta chains reported below all come from one sample, sequenced in a study of T cells in narcolepsy. Produced via immunoSEQ multiplex PCR; TCRdb's table is partial and in-frame only. Among about 35,000 clones listed, less than 90% were seen once. Sequenced material: memory (CD45RA-) CD4+ T cells from blood. Receptors originate from a human donor in good health.

CDR3 residues: CASSVAGAYEQYF. The CDR3 DNA sequence: TGTGCCAGCAGTGTCGCAGGGGCCTACGAGCAGTACTTC. The V and J genes are TRBV6-1 and TRBJ2-5, with D perhaps TRBD1 (6 bases). The end of the DNA fits TRBJ2-7 better, so the J call may be wrong. The CDR3 is made up of 13 amino acids. CDR1 and CDR2 (germline): MNHNS, SASEGT.

J is TRBJ2-5 and V is TRBV5-4; 7 bases map to TRBD1. Germline CDR1 SGHNT, CDR2 YYREEE (reference sequence). CDR3 length: 14 residues. J was trimmed by 5 bases and V by 5 bases; bases with no gene match: 9. The CDR3 loop reads CASSFDRAPETQYF. The CDR3 DNA sequence: TGTGCCAGCAGTTTCGACAGGGCCCCGGAGACCCAGTACTTC.

This chain connects TRBV5-1 to TRBJ2-2; 9 bases are a match to TRBD1. The CDR3 contains 15 residues. Germline CDR1 reads SGHRS; CDR2 reads YFSETQ. With 4 bases clipped from V and 7 bases from J, the junction kept 8 bases outside the gene matches. This CDR3 reads CASSVTGGNNGELFF. The CDR3 DNA reads as TGCGCCAGCAGCGTTACAGGGGGCAATAACGGGGAGCTGTTTTTT.

J is TRBJ2-3 and V is TRBV2; 7 bases match TRBD1. The germline V gene has CDR1 SNHLY and CDR2 FYNNEI. J lost 2 bases, V lost 5 bases, and 7 bases had no gene match. CDR3 length equals 15 residues. The CDR3 protein is CASSPGQVFTDTQYF. The CDR3 DNA reads TGTGCCAGCAGTCCCGGACAGGTCTTCACAGATACGCAGTATTTT.

The genes are TRBV2 and TRBJ2-5; no firm D call. The CDR3 contains 10 residues. The V end was cut by 5 bases, the J end by 5 bases, with 3 bases between. The germline V gene has CDR1 SNHLY and CDR2 FYNNEI. CDR3 in amino acids: CASSTETQYF. CDR3 in DNA: TGTGCCAGCAGTACGGAGACCCAGTACTTC. Combining the CDR3 with reference TRBV2 and TRBJ2-5 gives the whole variable domain EPEVTQTPSHQVTQMGQEVILRCVPISNHLYFYWYRQILGQKVEFLVSFYNNEISEKSEIFDDQFSVERPDGSNFTLKIRSTKLEDSAMYFCASSTETQYFGPGTRLLVL.

V gene TRBV23-1 combines with J gene TRBJ2-3; 8 bases map to TRBD1. TRBV23-1 is an ORF for which the function is uncertain. The CDR3 is 16 amino acids. V lost 8 bases to trimming and J lost 3 bases; unmatched junction nucleotides: 13. CDR3 sequence reads: CASPHGQGQFTDTQYF. The CDR3 coding sequence is TGCGCCAGCCCACACGGACAGGGCCAGTTTACAGATACGCAGTATTTT.

This clone appeared a few times. Distinct nucleotide sequences in the sample also encode this CDR3. V and J are TRBV6-6 and TRBJ1-3; possible D gene TRBD1, 6 bases. The V gene's germline CDR1 is MNHNY and CDR2 SVGAGI (reference sequence). V was trimmed by 0 bases and J by 3 bases, leaving 9 bases between them. The CDR3 extends over 15 amino acids. The CDR3 DNA reads as TGTGCCAGCAGTTACTCAGAAGGGGGTGGAAACACCATATATTTT. The encoded protein is CASSYSEGGGNTIYF.

The chain is built from TRBV11-2 and TRBJ2-7; perhaps TRBD1 as D (6 bases). With 1 base removed from V and 0 bases from J, the gap between germline ends came to 13 bases. CDR1 is SGHAT and CDR2 is FQNNGV in the germline V gene. The CDR3 totals 16 residues. DNA for the CDR3: TGTGCCAGCAGCTTAGCTCTTGGGACATTCTCCTACGAGCAGTACTTC. It translates to CASSLALGTFSYEQYF.

The chain uses TRBV10-3 and TRBJ2-3, with D uncertain. The CDR3 is 12 amino acids. The germline gives CDR1 ENHRY, CDR2 SYGVKD. V lost 11 bases and J lost 0, with 9 bases in between. CDR3 amino acids: CASGGSTDTQYF. In DNA, the CDR3 is TGTGCCTCGGGTGGCAGCACAGATACGCAGTATTTT.

V is TRBV18 and J is TRBJ1-1; the D gene is possibly TRBD1 (6 bases). Trimming took off 2 bases at V and 11 bases at J, with 15 bases between the two ends. This CDR3 is 13 amino acids long. Germline CDR1 KGHSH, CDR2 LQKENI. CDR3 DNA: TGTGCCAGCTCACCAGGGAGTCGCCAGGGGGCTTTCTTT. This translates into CASSPGSRQGAFF.

The chain employs TRBV5-5 and TRBJ2-5, with a possible D match to TRBD2 (5 bases). This CDR3 region has 16 residues. Germline-derived CDR1 and CDR2 are SGHKS and YYEKEE (reference sequence). V was pared by 4 bases and J by 5 bases, with 21 bases between. CDR3 DNA: TGTGCCAGCAGCCCCATAAGGACCCCCCGGGGTGAGACCCAGTACTTC. Amino acids: CASSPIRTPRGETQYF. Combining the CDR3 with reference TRBV5-5 and TRBJ2-5 gives the whole variable domain DAGVTQSPTHLIKTRGQQVTLRCSPISGHKSVSWYQQVLGQGPQFIFQYYEKEERGRGNFPDRFSARQFPNYSSELNVNALLLGDSALYLCASSPIRTPRGETQYFGPGTRLLVL.

The chain has TRBV7-2 and TRBJ2-7, with D perhaps matching TRBD1 (6 bases). The CDR3 has 13 residues. V lost 5 bases and J 4 bases, leaving 12 bases between the germline ends. Germline-derived CDR1 and CDR2 are SGHTA and FQGNSA. CDR3 in amino acids: CASSINREYEQYF. The CDR3 DNA reads TGTGCCAGCAGCATAAACAGGGAGTACGAGCAGTACTTC.

The CDR3 DNA follows: TGTGCCAGTAGTACCGCCGCGCGGAGAGAAAAACTGTTTTTT. It is translated as CASSTAARREKLFF. The rearrangement links TRBV19 to TRBJ1-4; D is ambiguous. Germline assignment: CDR1 LNHDA and CDR2 SQIVND (reference sequence). The length of the CDR3 is 14 residues. V was pared by 4 bases and J by 8 bases, with 14 bases between.

J is TRBJ2-5 and V is TRBV5-4; perhaps D is TRBD1 or TRBD2 (6 bases each). The length of the CDR3 is 14 residues. Trimming cost V 5 bases and J 5 bases, with 16 bases left between them. Germline CDR1 is SGHNT and CDR2 is YYREEE (reference sequence). CDR3 DNA sequence: TGTGCCAGCAGACCGGAGGGGGTAAGGGAGACCCAGTACTTC. Translation gives CASRPEGVRETQYF.

The CDR3 bases are TGCGCCAGCAGTGACAGGACGAACACCGGGGAGCTGTTTTTT. Translating gives CASSDRTNTGELFF. This chain uses TRBV10-1 with TRBJ2-2; no clear D. Trimming stripped 3 bases from V and 0 bases from J, with 5 bases between. The CDR3 spans 14 residues. In germline, CDR1 is WNHNN, CDR2 SYGVQD (reference sequence).

This clone showed up just a few times. The chain couples TRBV25-1 to TRBJ1-5; no clear D. The CDR3 spans 16 residues. V was clipped by 2 bases and J by 0 bases, with 11 bases between them. Looked up from germline, CDR1 is MGHDK and CDR2 is SYGVNS. The DNA for the CDR3 is TGTGCCAGCAGTGAAGGGGTAGGGAATAGCAATCAGCCCCAGCATTTT. This sequence encodes CASSEGVGNSNQPQHF.

This clone was recorded once. The gene calls are TRBV27 and TRBJ2-1; 10 positions match TRBD2. The V segment lost 4 bases and the J segment 6 bases; nucleotides outside the gene matches: 6. The CDR3 consists of 15 residues. Germline V lookup: CDR1 MNHEY, CDR2 SMNVEV (reference sequence). The CDR3 reads CASSSGAGGRNEQFF. The CDR3 DNA follows: TGTGCCAGCAGTTCTGGAGCGGGGGGGCGCAATGAGCAGTTCTTC.

This clone was counted a few times. V and J are TRBV7-2 and TRBJ1-4, with D unresolved. With 2 bases removed from V and 0 bases from J, the gap between germline ends came to 4 bases. Germline V gene data show CDR1 as SGHTA and CDR2 as FQGNSA. The CDR3 has 14 amino acids. The CDR3 spells CASSLRPTNEKLFF. Here the CDR3 DNA reads TGTGCCAGCAGCTTACGCCCAACTAATGAAAAACTGTTTTTT.

This chain joins TRBV28 and TRBJ1-1, with no clear D. With 4 bases removed from V and 11 bases from J, the gap between germline ends came to 11 bases. The germline gives CDR1 MDHEN, CDR2 SYDVKM. The CDR3 sequence is 11 residues long. The CDR3 spells CASSSSPWAFF. CDR3 bases: TGTGCCAGCAGTTCCTCCCCGTGGGCTTTCTTT.

The chain is built from TRBV19 and TRBJ1-2; D may be TRBD1 (6 bases). V was trimmed by 5 bases and J by 2 bases, leaving 12 bases between them. The germline gives CDR1 LNHDA, CDR2 SQIVND (reference sequence). The CDR3 is 14 amino acids. The CDR3 sequence: CASSPKDRNYGYTF. The CDR3 coding sequence is TGTGCCAGTAGTCCGAAGGACAGAAACTATGGCTACACCTTC.

The sample holds one count of this clone. DNA for the CDR3: TGTGCCAGCAGCGTAGGGGTCACAGATACGCAGTATTTT. Translated, it gives CASSVGVTDTQYF. V is TRBV9 and J is TRBJ2-3; D is unclear. This CDR3 has 13 residues. Trimming removed 0 bases from V and 2 bases from J, with 4 bases in between. Germline loops: CDR1 SGDLS, CDR2 YYNGEE.

The gene calls are TRBV2 and TRBJ1-5; D uncertain. The CDR3 covers 14 residues. V lost 1 base to trimming and J lost 6 bases, with 10 bases between them. The V gene's germline CDR1 is SNHLY and CDR2 FYNNEI. CDR3 bases: TGTGCCAGCAGTGAAGAAAAGGGTGGTCAGCCCCAGCATTTT. This gives the protein CASSEEKGGQPQHF.

The chain employs TRBV7-3 and TRBJ2-1; no firm D call. Germline V gives CDR1 SGHTA, CDR2 FQGTGA. There are 13 residues in the CDR3. Trimming removed 3 bases at V and 9 bases at J, with 12 bases between. The CDR3 spells CASSFIRESEQFF. The CDR3 coding sequence is TGTGCCAGCAGCTTCATTCGAGAAAGTGAGCAGTTCTTC.

The J gene is TRBJ2-7, the V gene TRBV28; 7 bases are a match to TRBD2. Trimming took 6 bases from V and 6 from J; bases not matched to a gene: 5. Germline assignment: CDR1 MDHEN and CDR2 SYDVKM. CDR3 length: 12 amino acids. The CDR3 DNA reads as TGTGCCAGCAGCCTTGGGGGGGGCGAGCAGTACTTC. This encodes CASSLGGGEQYF.

The chain carries TRBV27 and TRBJ1-2; a weak D match, TRBD1 (5 bases). Germline CDR1 reads MNHEY; CDR2 reads SMNVEV (reference sequence). The V and J ends lost 5 bases and 3 bases respectively, with 19 bases between them. The CDR3 has 16 residues. DNA of the CDR3: TGTGCCAGCAGTGGGGCAGCCGGGGCCGATTACTATGGCTACACCTTC. Translated, it gives CASSGAAGADYYGYTF.

Note on this clone: Other nucleotide sequences in the sample specify the same CDR3. V usage is TRBV6-5 and J usage is TRBJ1-1, with a weak D call TRBD1 (5 bases). The CDR3 contains 15 residues. Trimming pared 4 bases from V and 6 bases from J, leaving 18 bases between. Germline-derived CDR1 and CDR2 are MNHEY and SVGAGI. Here the CDR3 DNA reads TGTGCCAGCAGTTTCCGGGGGGTGCAGGGCGCTGAAGCTTTCTTT. Protein: CASSFRGVQGAEAFF.

This clone came up once. This chain uses TRBV9 with TRBJ2-5, with TRBD1 matching 7 bases. The CDR3 covers 13 residues. Per germline, CDR1 SGDLS and CDR2 YYNGEE. With 3 bases clipped from V and 4 bases from J, the junction kept 3 bases outside the gene matches. This CDR3 reads CASSGQGGETQYF. In DNA, the CDR3 is TGTGCCAGCAGCGGACAGGGTGGAGAGACCCAGTACTTC.

The CDR3 spells CASSQGPRGTEAFF. In nucleotides, the CDR3 is TGTGCCAGCAGCCAAGGGCCCAGGGGCACTGAAGCTTTCTTT. V usage is TRBV14 and J usage is TRBJ1-1; TRBD1 is a possible D gene (6 bases). Per germline, CDR1 SGHDN and CDR2 FVKESK. This CDR3 is built from 14 residues. With 1 base removed from V and 4 bases from J, the gap between germline ends came to 10 bases.